The rows below give T cell receptor beta chains drawn from one sample of a study of blood T cell repertoires in COVID-19. Clones were sequenced by immunoSEQ multiplex PCR, and TCRdb holds only the in-frame ones, with some missing. This sample has 45,000 to 55,000 clones, with approximately 88% found just once. What was sequenced was peripheral blood. The receptor source for this set is a human donor in a cohort sampled during active COVID-19. CDR3s include the opening cysteine and the closing phenylalanine or tryptophan. A D gene is named only where the DNA matches it firmly. Clone size appears in some rows only: once, few, many, or a class for an expanded clone.

d_call,v_call,clone_size,j_call,cdr3_nt,cdr3_aa
TRBD1,TRBV18,.,TRBJ2-7,TGTGCCAGCTCACCAGCCGGGACAGGGATTACCTTCTACGAGCAGTACTTC,CASSPAGTGITFYEQYF
.,TRBV7-8,.,TRBJ1-1,TGTGCCAGCAGCTTAACAGGGAGGGACACTGAAGCTTTCTTT,CASSLTGRDTEAFF
.,TRBV6-5,.,TRBJ1-5,TGTGCCAGCCGCCCGCAGGGTCAAAATCAGCCCCAGCATTTT,CASRPQGQNQPQHF
.,TRBV6-5,.,TRBJ1-2,TGTGCCAGCAGTCTACGGACAGCGGTGTCCTATGGCTACACCTTC,CASSLRTAVSYGYTF
TRBD2,TRBV6-5,.,TRBJ2-1,TGTGCCAGCAGTTACTCCCTAGCGGGGGGCTACAATGAGCAGTTCTTC,CASSYSLAGGYNEQFF
.,TRBV29-1,few,TRBJ2-7,TGCAGCATCCGATCAGGAACCTACGAGCAGTACTTC,CSIRSGTYEQYF
.,TRBV7-7,.,TRBJ2-2,TGTGCCAGCAGCTTAGCGCCGGGGAGTTGGACCGGGGAGCTGTTTTTT,CASSLAPGSWTGELFF
.,TRBV15,.,TRBJ1-2,TGTGCCACCAGCCATGACGGGGACTATGGCTACACCTTC,CATSHDGDYGYTF
TRBD1,TRBV12-3/TRBV12-4,.,TRBJ2-7,TGTGCCAGCAGCCGACAGGGCTACGAGCAGTACTTC,CASSRQGYEQYF
TRBD1,TRBV18,.,TRBJ2-1,TGTGCCAGCTCACTCGGGACAGCCTCCTACAATGAGCAGTTCTTC,CASSLGTASYNEQFF
.,TRBV27,.,TRBJ1-2,TGTGCCAGCAGTAGCTCCACTAACTATGGCTACACCTTC,CASSSSTNYGYTF
TRBD1,TRBV6-5,once,TRBJ1-2,TGTGCCAGCAGTTACGGTGACAGGGGCGACGGCTACACCTTC,CASSYGDRGDGYTF
.,TRBV6-4,.,TRBJ1-1,TGTGCCAGCAGTATACAGCCGAACACTGAAGCTTTCTTT,CASSIQPNTEAFF
TRBD1,TRBV9,.,TRBJ1-2,TGTGCCAGCAGCTCTACTGCACAGGGGCTCTCCGGCTACACCTTC,CASSSTAQGLSGYTF
TRBD2,TRBV5-6,.,TRBJ2-7,TGTGCCAGCAGCTTCGGACCATCGGGGGGTGAGCAGTACTTC,CASSFGPSGGEQYF
TRBD1,TRBV4-1,.,TRBJ1-3,TGCGCCAGCAGCGCCGGACAGGGGGCGAAAGACACCATATATTTT,CASSAGQGAKDTIYF
.,TRBV6-5,.,TRBJ1-3,TGTGCCAGCAGCCAACGGAGCTCTGGAAACACCATATATTTT,CASSQRSSGNTIYF